The clone carrying this T cell receptor beta chain has a count of ten or more. The antigen is not known. The sample is drawn from a study of T cell repertoires in cytomegalovirus infection. Study in general: The study used recently identified HLA-C-restricted and well-studied HLA-B-restricted CMV epitopes. Shared public TCR beta signatures pointed to both CMV infection and a matching HLA type. Study-wide points: Accumulated public TCR beta family frequency recognized individuals carrying CMV together with the relevant HLA.

CDR3 length: 16 amino acids. With 3 bases clipped from V and 4 bases from J, the junction kept 8 bases outside the gene matches. Germline V CDR1 and CDR2: MGHRA, YSYEKL. TCRdb passed the reads through MiXCR, listing each CDR3 protein once. Found here are roughly 90,000 distinct CDR3 sequences, 20% to 30% of them singletons; the top ten hold 50%. V usage is TRBV4-1 and J usage is TRBJ2-7; TRBD1 matches 11 bases. The sequence came from a human donor in good health (CMV status not recorded). Some clones in this sample may be carry-over from other donors' samples. The starting material was CD8+ T cells from cultured PBMCs, obtained from culture after CMV antigen stimulation. The CDR3 DNA sequence: TGCGCCAGCAGCCACGGTGGGACAGGGGGGTGGTACGAGCAGTACTTC. Translating gives CASSHGGTGGWYEQYF.